This T cell receptor (beta chain) appears in the sequencing data of a study of T-cell memory formation after mild COVID-19. TCRdb re-called the 5' RACE reads with MiXCR, one entry per CDR3 protein. The table shows 350,000 to 550,000 distinct CDR3 sequences, with over 15% occurring only once. CDR3 length equals 14 residues. Germline CDR1 reads SGHRS; CDR2 reads YFSETQ. Trimming removed 1 base from V and 10 bases from J; junction bases left unmatched: 5. Sequencing input: PBMCs or a T cell subset sorted from them (not recorded which). The chain is built from TRBV5-1 and TRBJ1-4; 9 bases align to TRBD1. This TCR derives from a man younger than 35 who had mild COVID-19 (a few samples of this study predate the infection). Cell type and time point are not known. DNA of the CDR3: TGCGCCAGCAGCTTGTCCGACAGGGGGGGAAAACTGTTTTTT. Encoded protein: CASSLSDRGGKLFF.